This T cell receptor (beta chain) was sequenced during a study of cytotoxic CD8 clonotypes in ibrutinib-treated CLL. Clones were read by immunoSEQ multiplex PCR, and TCRdb kept only the in-frame ones, dropping some. The table lists about 130,000 clones, over 75% of them singletons. V gave up 3 bases and J gave up 13 bases, with 14 bases separating them. CDR1 is SGHTS, CDR2 YDEGEE, per germline. The CDR3 extends over 12 amino acids. The gene calls are TRBV5-8 and TRBJ2-1; no clear D. The specimen was PBMCs, collected after 24 months of ibrutinib treatment. The TCR sequence derives from a human donor with chronic lymphocytic leukemia. The CDR3 protein is CASSSQDGPQFF. The CDR3 DNA follows: TGTGCCAGCAGCTCCCAAGACGGGCCACAGTTCTTC.